This T cell receptor (beta chain) stems from a study of blood T cell repertoires in COVID-19. Study information: Acute-phase and convalescent COVID-19 samples originated in the United States, Italy and Spain.

Across 20 to 25 US areas, participants ranged in age from about 18 to 100 years. Germline loops: CDR1 KGHSH, CDR2 LQKENI. V was clipped by 5 bases and J by 3 bases, with 18 bases between them. This CDR3 region has 16 residues. Method: immunoSEQ multiplex PCR; TCRdb's copy keeps in-frame clones and lacks some. Among 250,000 to 350,000 clones, more than 75% were seen once, and the ten largest hold roughly 2%. Sequencing input: PBMCs or T cells enriched from blood (not recorded which). This clonotype was obtained from a woman aged 55-69 years in a cohort exposed to, infected with or recovered from COVID-19 (not recorded which). The gene calls are TRBV18 and TRBJ2-3; tentative D call: TRBD2 (5 bases). The CDR3, as DNA: TGTGCCAGCTCATCCGATACTAGGCTTCTGACAGATACGCAGTATTTT. It encodes CASSSDTRLLTDTQYF. Variable domain in full (rest from reference TRBV18 and TRBJ2-3): NAGVMQNPRHLVRRRGQEARLRCSPMKGHSHVYWYRQLPEEGLKFMVYLQKENIIDESGMPKERFSAEFPKEGPSILRIQQVVRGDSAAYFCASSSDTRLLTDTQYFGPGTRLTVL.